This T cell receptor beta chain was observed in a study of shared clonotypes between healthy human individuals (dated by TCRdb to about 2020). Describing the broader study: The cohort included three men and a couple of women between 18 and 49 years of age. Different laboratories and diverse techniques were used to prepare libraries and sequence TCR repertoires, to increase sequencing depth and limit assay-specific biases. For each donor, CD4 naive and CD4 memory were each run on three plates, CD8 naive on two plates, and CD8 memory on one plate. Blood TCR repertoires of about five healthy adults were deeply sequenced to estimate repertoire size and the extent of clonotype sharing between individuals. Between about 0.85 and 9.5 billion PBMCs per donor were obtained by leukapheresis. What the research found in general, with its limitations: Estimated clonotype richness was generally larger for naive than for memory subsets. Higher generation probabilities were observed for clonotypes shared by all four sorted-subset donors than for non-shared clonotypes. Even with the large sequencing depth, rarefaction of the sorted-subset datasets indicated that sequencing was incomplete. Pairwise subsampling indicated that sequencing depth was expected to affect the degree of clonotype sharing among donors. The genetic and exposure-history diversity represented was limited by the small number of donors. Across a handful of donors, roughly 5.1% of naive CD4, roughly 3.5% of naive CD8, about 2.3% of memory CD4, and under 0.45% of memory CD8 clonotypes were shared. Only blood was sampled, and tissue TCR repertoires likely differ from those in blood.

TCR CDR3 regions were amplified from genomic DNA by multiplex PCR using the deep immunoSEQ assay. Extracted genomic DNA from each cell subset was distributed evenly across all wells of several immunoSEQ 96-well plates, and each plate was treated as a replicate. For sorted subsets, 200 to 250 ng genomic DNA, equal to 25,000 to 35,000 T cell genomes, was loaded into each replicate PCR. Purified libraries were measured with a Qubit 3.0 fluorometer, size-checked on a Bioanalyzer 2100, and measured again with the KAPA Library Quantification kit. Every immunoSEQ 96-well plate was sequenced on a separate single-read 150-cycle Illumina NextSeq 550 flow cell. In the paper's pipeline: Because only junctional sequences without quality scores were contained in the immunoSEQ output, filtering matching that applied to full-length reads could not be performed. Sequences were annotated with PyIR, a Python wrapper for IgBLAST v1.9, using IMGT germline references to assign V/J genes and CDR3. Any read was removed if the V/J assignment was weak (E-value above 1e-6), the CDR3 was missing, or the read contained stop codons, out-of-frame junctions, or ambiguous translated residues. A V3J clonotype was defined by an identical inferred V gene, J gene, and CDR3 amino acid sequence. The percentage overlap between two repertoires was calculated by dividing the number of shared unique clonotypes by the size of the smaller repertoire. Three approaches were used to assess repertoire richness: RTK rarefaction, the Chao1 estimator, and Recon v2.1 estimates of unobserved clonotypes. Generation probabilities were computed with OLGA for all TCRbeta clonotypes obtained by the gDNA method from a few donors. The clones in this table, taken by TCRdb from immuneACCESS, are in-frame only. Not every clone is retained; where verified, under half of the shortfall comes from an unresolved V gene, and the cause of the rest is unknown. V and J calls and clone size come straight from that table; D and trimming were deduced from the DNA. The table for this sample lists 700,000 or so clones; approximately 75% of them were counted only once. Clones ranked in the top ten supply about 1.8% of the sample.

This clone has only one observation. It lacks a known antigen. One base away there is no much larger clone; base qualities are not given. Based on the germline V gene (reference sequence), the CDR1 and CDR2 sequences are WNHNN and SYGVQD. The CDR3 goes from the cysteine to the phenylalanine over 14 residues. Just the 42-base CDR3 DNA is kept, in frame starting at base 1. V and J are trimmed by 4 bases and 5 bases, and the gene matches miss 5 bases of the junction. Donors were healthy HIV-negative adults with no recently reported acute infections or vaccinations. Every donor was a Caucasian adult living in Nashville, Tennessee, USA. CD4+ T cells were enriched by magnetic negative selection; naive cells were then positively selected on CD45RA, and the negative fraction formed the memory subset. Blood was obtained by leukapheresis, after which PBMCs were separated by Ficoll-Histopaque density gradient centrifugation and cryopreserved in liquid nitrogen vapor phase. Purity and quantity of every magnetically sorted T cell population were checked by analytical flow cytometry. From each sorted fraction, genomic DNA was isolated and quantified by UV absorbance on a Nanodrop 2000c.

The sequence links TRBV10-1 to TRBJ2-1; a stretch of 7 junction bases matches TRBD2. The TCR was taken from a young woman in good health. Sequencing input: memory CD4+ T cells sorted from blood. The sample's cell subset or site label is to be understood as: CD45RA-negative fraction. The nucleotide sequence is given as TGCGCCAGCAGTGCCGGGACTACCAACAATGAGCAGTTCTTC. Its coded protein is CASSAGTTNNEQFF.